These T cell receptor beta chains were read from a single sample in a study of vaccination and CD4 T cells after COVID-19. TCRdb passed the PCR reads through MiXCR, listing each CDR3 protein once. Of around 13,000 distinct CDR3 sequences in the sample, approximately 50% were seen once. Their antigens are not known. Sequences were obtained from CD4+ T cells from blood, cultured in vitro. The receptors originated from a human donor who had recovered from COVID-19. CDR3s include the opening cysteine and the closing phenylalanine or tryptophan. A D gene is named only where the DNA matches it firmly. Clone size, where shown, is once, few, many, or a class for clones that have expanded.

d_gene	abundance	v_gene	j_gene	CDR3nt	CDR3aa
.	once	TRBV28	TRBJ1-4	TGTGCCAGCAGGAGCAGGGCTAATGAAAAACTGTTTTTT	CASRSRANEKLFF
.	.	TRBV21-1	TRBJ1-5	TGTGCCAGCAGTTTTCCGAGGGGCGAGAGCAATCAGCCCCAGCATTTT	CASSFPRGESNQPQHF
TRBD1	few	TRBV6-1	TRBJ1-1	TGTGCCAGCAGCGGGGCTTGGACAGGGGAAACTGAAGCTTTCTTT	CASSGAWTGETEAFF
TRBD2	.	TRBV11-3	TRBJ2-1	TGTGCCAGCAGCCGCGGGGGGGATGAGCAGTTCTTC	CASSRGGDEQFF
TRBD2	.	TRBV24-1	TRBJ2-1	TGTGCCACCAGTGACCCTAGCGGGAGATCAATTGAGCAGTTCTTC	CATSDPSGRSIEQFF
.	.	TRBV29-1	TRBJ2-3	TGCAGCGTTGAGGAGGGGACGACCCTCGGAGATACGCAGTATTTT	CSVEEGTTLGDTQYF
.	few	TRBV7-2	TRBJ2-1	TGTGCCAGCAGCCTTGACTACCGGGAATTCAATGAGCAGTTCTTC	CASSLDYREFNEQFF
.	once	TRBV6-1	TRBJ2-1	TGTGCCAGCAGTACACGCTTTACAGGACCCCCGCGGACCTACAATGAGCAGTTCTTC	CASSTRFTGPPRTYNEQFF
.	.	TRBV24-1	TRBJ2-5	TGTGCCACCAGTGACCCCCACCGGACGTATGAAGAGACCCAGTACTTC	CATSDPHRTYEETQYF
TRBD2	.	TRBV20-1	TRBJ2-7	TGCAGTGCTACTCTAGCGGGAAGGGGGTACGAGCAGTACTTC	CSATLAGRGYEQYF
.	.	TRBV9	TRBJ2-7	TGTGCCAGCAGCGTAGGGGCGGGCTGGGACGAGCAGTACTTC	CASSVGAGWDEQYF
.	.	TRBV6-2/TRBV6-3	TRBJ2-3	TGTGCCAGCAGTTCGAACACAGATACGCAGTATTTT	CASSSNTDTQYF
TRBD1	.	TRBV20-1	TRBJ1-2	TGCAGTGCTGGTCAGGGACAGAAGCCTAACTATGGCTACACCTTC	CSAGQGQKPNYGYTF
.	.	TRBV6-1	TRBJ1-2	TGTGCCACCAGAGGCCGAGCTAACTATGGCTACACCTTC	CATRGRANYGYTF
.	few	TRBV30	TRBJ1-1	TGTGCCTGGAGAGAAGGGGGAGGGGTCACTGAAGCTTTCTTT	CAWREGGGVTEAFF
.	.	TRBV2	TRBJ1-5	TGTGCCAGCAGGGGGGCGGACGGAGGGGGCAATCAGCCCCAGCATTTT	CASRGADGGGNQPQHF
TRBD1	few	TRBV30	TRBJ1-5	TGTGCCTGGAGTCGGGGACAGGGAGGTCAGCCCCAGCATTTT	CAWSRGQGGQPQHF
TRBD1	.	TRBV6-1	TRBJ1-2	TGTGCCATCAGTGAGCTGACAGGGGGCAAGAACTATGGCTACACCTTC	CAISELTGGKNYGYTF
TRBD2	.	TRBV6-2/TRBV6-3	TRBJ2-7	TGTGCCAGCAGACTGAGGACGGGACTAGGAGGTACCTACGAGCAGTACTTC	CASRLRTGLGGTYEQYF
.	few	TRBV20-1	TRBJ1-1	TGCAGTGCTAGATGGAGAAGTACGAACACTGAAGCTTTCTTT	CSARWRSTNTEAFF
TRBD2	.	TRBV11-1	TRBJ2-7	TGTGCCAGCAGCTTGAGGGCTAGCGGCTACCACGAGCAGTACTTC	CASSLRASGYHEQYF
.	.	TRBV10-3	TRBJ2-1	TGTGCCATCAGTGAGTCTGGGGGCTCCTACAATGAGCAGTTCTTC	CAISESGGSYNEQFF